The present entry profiles one TCR beta chain with its context. The data were obtained in a study of blood T cell repertoires in COVID-19. The authors' processing: Counts of nucleated cells, estimated from reference gene primer amplification, were obtained. Data came from immunoSEQ multiplex PCR; TCRdb stores just in-frame clones and leaves some out. V, J and clone size are taken as reported in that table, and D and trimming were inferred from the DNA itself. This table holds about 430,000 clones, around nine tenths found once. Germline CDR1 reads MGHRA; CDR2 reads YSYEKL. The CDR3 is 18 amino acids. V was clipped by 1 base and J by 4 bases, with 22 bases between them. Contact with a PCR-confirmed or clinician-diagnosed COVID-19 case occurred within 2 weeks of entry.

The chain has TRBV4-1 and TRBJ1-2; D is unclear. The sample consisted of PBMCs or T cells enriched from blood (not recorded which). This TCR derives from a woman under 30 who had been exposed to COVID-19. CDR3 protein: CASSQATIQALTVYGYTF. The CDR3 DNA is TGCGCCAGCAGCCAAGCCACAATTCAGGCACTCACTGTCTATGGCTACACCTTC.